Listed here are 15 T cell receptor beta chains from one sample, sequenced in a study of shared clonotypes between healthy human individuals. Sequenced by immunoSEQ multiplex PCR; TCRdb stores in-frame clones only, minus some. The sample gives some 2 million clones, approximately 95% of which show up once; 0.13% is in the top ten. The sample was naive CD4+ T cells sorted from blood. This sample's subset: CD45RA+ positively selected. These receptors were collected from a young man in good health.

The J gene is TRBJ1-2, the V gene TRBV10-3; 8 bases match TRBD1. After removal of 10 bases from V and 6 bases from J, the junction contained 16 bases not matched to a gene. CDR1 ENHRY and CDR2 SYGVKD come from the germline V gene. The CDR3 sequence is 15 residues long. For the CDR3, the DNA is TGTGCCAGCAAATATAATATACAGGGGGTGGATGGCTACACCTTC. Translation: CASKYNIQGVDGYTF.

The chain is built from TRBV6-5 and TRBJ1-2; no clear D gene. V was shortened by 8 bases and J by 6 bases, with 16 bases between the two germline ends. Per germline, CDR1 MNHEY and CDR2 SVGAGI. This CDR3 is 13 amino acids long. The CDR3 coding sequence is TGTGCCAGCGTCTGCCGGGGTTGTGATGGCTACACCTTC. This encodes CASVCRGCDGYTF.

CDR3 DNA sequence: TGTGCCATCAGTGCCGGGACAGCCGATAATTCACCCCTCCACTTT. Its translation is CAISAGTADNSPLHF. The chain links TRBV10-3 to TRBJ1-6; 7 bases agree with TRBD1. Per germline, CDR1 ENHRY and CDR2 SYGVKD. The CDR3 is 15 residues long. V gave up 4 bases and J gave up 5 bases; unmatched junction bases: 5.

CDR3 sequence: CASSPLRSETQYF. CDR3 DNA sequence: TGTGCCAGCTCACCCTTACGTTCTGAGACCCAGTACTTC. The chain has TRBV18 and TRBJ2-5; D not resolved. Trimming removed 3 bases from V and 5 bases from J, with 10 bases in between. Germline V gene data show CDR1 as KGHSH and CDR2 as LQKENI. This CDR3 region has 13 residues.

The rearrangement links TRBV7-9 to TRBJ2-7; D call uncertain. There are 14 residues in the CDR3. CDR1 and CDR2 from the germline V gene are SEHNR and FQNEAQ (reference sequence). V was trimmed by 2 bases and J by 1 base, leaving 9 bases between them. CDR3 sequence: CASSLTPTSYEQYF. The CDR3 DNA reads as TGTGCCAGCAGCTTAACTCCTACTTCCTACGAGCAGTACTTC.

The V call is TRBV6-5, the J call TRBJ1-5, with 9 bases fitting TRBD1. The V and J ends lost 2 bases and 7 bases, in that order; junction bases with no gene match: 6. The CDR3 length is 15 residues. CDR1 MNHEY and CDR2 SVGAGI come from the germline V gene. The CDR3 is CASSYDTGGGQPQHF. The CDR3 bases are TGTGCCAGCAGTTACGACACAGGGGGCGGCCAGCCCCAGCATTTT.

The chain carries TRBV7-3 and TRBJ2-3; D may be TRBD2 (6 bases). V lost 0 bases to trimming and J lost 0 bases, with 13 bases between them. The CDR3 contains 17 residues. Germline V lookup: CDR1 SGHTA, CDR2 FQGTGA. DNA for the CDR3: TGTGCCAGCAGCTTAACCGGTACTAGCTTTAGCACAGATACGCAGTATTTT. Translation: CASSLTGTSFSTDTQYF.

About this clone: Other DNA sequences in the same sample also yield this CDR3. CDR3 DNA: TGTGCCAGTAGTAGCAGCTCCTATAATTCACCCCTCCACTTT. Protein product: CASSSSSYNSPLHF. V gene TRBV19 combines with J gene TRBJ1-6, with D hard to call. The germline V gene has CDR1 LNHDA and CDR2 SQIVND (reference sequence). Trimming took 4 bases from V and 0 from J, leaving 4 bases between them. CDR3 length: 14 residues.

For this clone: Different DNA sequences within this sample yield the same CDR3. This chain joins TRBV7-2 and TRBJ1-5; D is ambiguous. The CDR3 runs to 13 residues. V lost 3 bases and J 4 bases, leaving 7 bases between the germline ends. The germline gives CDR1 SGHTA, CDR2 FQGNSA. The CDR3 loop reads CASSLRGNQPQHF. The CDR3 region has the DNA TGTGCCAGCAGCTTGCGGGGAAATCAGCCCCAGCATTTT.

V usage is TRBV5-1 and J usage is TRBJ1-4; 7 bases align to TRBD1. Germline lookup yields CDR1 SGHRS and CDR2 YFSETQ. The V and J ends lost 4 bases and 4 bases, in that order; junction bases with no gene match: 4. The CDR3 totals 14 residues. CDR3 sequence: CASSGTEFNEKLFF. The DNA of the CDR3 is TGCGCCAGCAGCGGGACAGAGTTTAATGAAAAACTGTTTTTT.

This sequence joins TRBV28 and TRBJ1-2, with D possibly being TRBD1 (6 bases). Germline assignment: CDR1 MDHEN and CDR2 SYDVKM. This CDR3 spans 16 amino acids. Trimming cost V 5 bases and J 8 bases, with 24 bases left between them. CDR3 sequence: CASSRLTAGESRGYTF. For the CDR3, the DNA is TGTGCCAGCAGTCGACTAACGGCAGGGGAAAGTAGGGGCTACACCTTC.

V gene TRBV5-6 combines with J gene TRBJ2-5, with a possible D match to TRBD1 (6 bases). Germline CDR1 reads SGHDT; CDR2 reads YYEEEE. The V and J ends lost 2 bases and 5 bases respectively, with 16 bases between them. This CDR3 comprises 15 residues. CDR3 in DNA: TGTGCCAGCAGCTTATCTGGACAGCTTCGGGAGACCCAGTACTTC. Encoded protein: CASSLSGQLRETQYF.

The J gene is TRBJ2-2, the V gene TRBV18, with 8 bases identical to TRBD2. The germline CDR1 and CDR2 sequences are KGHSH and LQKENI. This CDR3 comprises 16 residues. V lost 3 bases and J lost 4; bases outside the gene matches: 7. Here the CDR3 DNA reads TGTGCCAGCTCACCGTCCGGGACTAGTCCCACCGGGGAGCTGTTTTTT. As protein: CASSPSGTSPTGELFF.

The chain employs TRBV2 and TRBJ2-3, with TRBD2 as a possible D gene (6 bases). This CDR3 has 16 amino acids. From germline, CDR1 is SNHLY and CDR2 FYNNEI. V was trimmed by 6 bases and J by 2 bases, leaving 18 bases between them. The CDR3: CASRGGGLANTDTQYF. The CDR3 DNA reads as TGTGCCAGCAGGGGGGGTGGGCTAGCGAACACAGATACGCAGTATTTT. Full variable domain (remainder filled in from reference TRBV2 and TRBJ2-3): EPEVTQTPSHQVTQMGQEVILRCVPISNHLYFYWYRQILGQKVEFLVSFYNNEISEKSEIFDDQFSVERPDGSNFTLKIRSTKLEDSAMYFCASRGGGLANTDTQYFGPGTRLTVL.

The chain carries TRBV20-1 and TRBJ2-1; D gene unclear. The V and J ends lost 8 bases and 5 bases respectively, with 10 bases between them. The CDR3 sequence is 11 residues long. Germline lookup yields CDR1 DFQATT and CDR2 SNEGSKA (reference sequence). The CDR3 DNA follows: TGCAGTCCCCGGACCGACAATGAGCAGTTCTTC. Protein: CSPRTDNEQFF.